This entry is about one T cell receptor beta chain. The data were obtained in a study of blood T cell repertoires in COVID-19. The method was immunoSEQ multiplex PCR; TCRdb's version includes in-frame clones alone and lacks a portion of them. The sample consists of 250,000 to 350,000 clones, around 90% of them appearing once. Trimming took 0 bases from V and 2 from J; bases not matched to a gene: 5. The CDR3 has 15 residues. Germline V CDR1 and CDR2: SGHNT, YYREEE (reference sequence). The sequence was collected from a woman younger than 35 who had recovered from COVID-19. Sequences were obtained from PBMCs or T cells enriched from blood (not recorded which). The chain links TRBV5-4 to TRBJ2-7, with TRBD1 matching over 7 bases. The CDR3 DNA follows: TGTGCCAGCAGCTTGGCCGGGCAGGGGGCCTACGAGCAGTACTTC. The encoded protein is CASSLAGQGAYEQYF.